These T cell receptor beta chains were read from a single sample in a study of metastatic and nonmetastatic thyroid tumors. TCRdb re-called clones via MiXCR from the PCR reads. Of 35,000 to 45,000 clones listed, less than 25% were seen once; the top ten hold 15% to 17%. Sequenced: blood. The source of these receptors is a female donor with papillary thyroid cancer or a benign thyroid nodule (not recorded which). Some clones in this sample may be carry-over from other donors' samples. Both conserved end residues are part of each CDR3. A D gene is named only where the DNA matches it firmly. Only some rows state a clone size, as once, few, many or a class for expanded clones.

>TRBJ2-1|TRBV6-4|medium-sized|TRBD2
CASSDSPSGSNEQFF
TGTGCCAGCAGTGACTCGCCTAGCGGGAGTAATGAGCAGTTCTTC
>TRBJ1-5|TRBV19|few|TRBD1
CASSRTGPKQPQHF
TGTGCCAGTAGTAGGACAGGGCCAAAGCAGCCCCAGCATTTT
>TRBJ2-1|TRBV3-1|many|TRBD2
CASSRAGGWVSEQFF
TGTGCCAGCAGTCGAGCGGGAGGGTGGGTCAGTGAGCAGTTCTTC
>TRBJ1-5|TRBV19|NA|NA
CASSIRAPPADNQPQHF
TGTGCCAGTAGTATCCGAGCTCCCCCGGCGGACAATCAGCCCCAGCATTTT
>TRBJ2-7|TRBV25-1|many|NA
CASRGTGEQYF
TGTGCCAGCAGGGGGACGGGTGAGCAGTACTTC
>TRBJ2-1|TRBV3-1|NA|NA
CAGSRGRATTHEQFF
TGTGCCGGCAGCCGAGGGCGAGCTACCACCCATGAGCAGTTCTTC
>TRBJ2-7|TRBV6-1|NA|NA
CASSEQGSYDQYF
TGTGCCAGCAGTGAACAGGGTTCCTACGATCAGTACTTC
>TRBJ2-5|TRBV5-1|NA|NA
CASSLGSGMETQYF
TGCGCCAGCAGCTTGGGATCAGGGATGGAGACCCAGTACTTC
>TRBJ2-7|TRBV11-3|once|NA
CASSPHSPGGYDQYF
TGTGCCAGCAGCCCTCACTCCCCGGGGGGCTACGATCAGTACTTC
>TRBJ2-7|TRBV6-1|NA|TRBD1
CASSKKRPGQSYEQYF
TGTGCCAGCAGTAAGAAACGACCGGGACAGTCCTACGAGCAGTACTTC
>TRBJ2-7|TRBV7-6|NA|NA
CASSLAAYYEQYF
TGTGCCAGCAGCTTAGCCGCATACTACGAGCAGTACTTC
>TRBJ2-7|TRBV5-1|NA|TRBD1
CASSLGGFRDSSYGQYF
TGCGCCAGCAGCTTGGGGGGCTTTCGGGACAGCTCCTACGGGCAGTACTTC
>TRBJ1-4|TRBV10-3|many|NA
CAISESEGTNEKLFF
TGTGCCATCAGTGAGTCCGAAGGAACTAATGAAAAACTGTTTTTT
>TRBJ2-2|TRBV29-1|many|NA
CSVEEWQSQGTGELFF
TGCAGCGTTGAAGAGTGGCAGAGCCAAGGGACCGGGGAGCTGTTTTTT
>TRBJ2-2|TRBV11-2|many|NA
CASSPGGGQDHTGELFF
TGTGCCAGCAGCCCCGGGGGAGGACAGGACCACACCGGGGAGCTGTTTTTT
>TRBJ2-1|TRBV5-1|NA|TRBD1
CASRDLTGSNEQFF
TGCGCCAGCAGGGACCTGACAGGGTCCAATGAGCAGTTCTTC
>TRBJ2-4|TRBV20-1|NA|TRBD2
CSSGLGLAGIGAKNIQYF
TGCAGTTCTGGCCTGGGACTAGCGGGGATCGGAGCCAAAAACATTCAGTACTTC
>TRBJ2-3|TRBV6-1|NA|TRBD2
CASSEAHGRNTDTQYF
TGTGCCAGCAGTGAAGCACACGGGAGGAACACAGATACGCAGTATTTT
>TRBJ1-5|TRBV12-3/TRBV12-4|many|NA
CASSLVTGGQPQHF
TGTGCCAGCAGTTTAGTGACTGGGGGGCAGCCCCAGCATTTT
>TRBJ1-2|TRBV27|few|NA
CASSFGGPAGYGYTF
TGTGCCAGCAGTTTTGGGGGACCGGCGGGCTATGGCTACACCTTC
>TRBJ1-2|TRBV7-8|NA|NA
CASSLGTWASYCYTF
TGTGCCAGCAGCTTAGGGACATGGGCGAGCTATTGCTACACCTTC
>TRBJ2-4|TRBV24-1|NA|NA
CATSDPTETPGIQYF
TGTGCCACCAGTGATCCGACAGAAACGCCTGGCATTCAGTACTTC
>TRBJ2-7|TRBV11-2|NA|NA
CASSPGYGLGTAYEQYF
TGTGCCAGCAGCCCCGGCTACGGCTTGGGGACTGCCTACGAGCAGTACTTC
>TRBJ2-3|TRBV27|NA|NA
CASITGPFLGDKQYF
TGTGCCAGCATTACCGGGCCATTCCTTGGGGATAAGCAGTATTTT
>TRBJ1-4|TRBV29-1|many|NA
CSVYRATNEKLFF
TGCAGCGTTTACAGGGCAACTAATGAAAAACTGTTTTTT
>TRBJ2-1|TRBV28|NA|TRBD1
CVSRPSGTAYNYQFF
TGTGTCAGCAGACCCTCCGGGACAGCGTACAATTATCAGTTCTTC
>TRBJ2-1|TRBV28|NA|NA
CASSVTPDGEQFF
TGTGCCAGCAGCGTGACTCCCGACGGTGAGCAGTTCTTC
>TRBJ2-2|TRBV20-1|NA|NA
CISRRTNTGELFF
TGCATTTCCAGACGGACGAACACCGGGGAGCTGTTTTTT
>TRBJ2-7|TRBV5-1|many|TRBD1
CASSPDRESQYF
TGCGCCAGCAGCCCGGACAGGGAATCGCAGTACTTC
>TRBJ1-6|TRBV27|many|NA
CASSSNTLEHNSPLHF
TGTGCCAGCAGTTCTAATACACTCGAGCATAATTCACCCCTCCACTTT
>TRBJ2-5|TRBV11-3|many|TRBD2
CASSLAATSGQETQYF
TGTGCCAGCAGCTTAGCGGCGACTAGCGGACAAGAGACCCAGTACTTC
>TRBJ2-1|TRBV28|medium-sized|TRBD2
CASSLITSGTNEQFF
TGTGCCAGCAGTTTAATCACTAGCGGGACCAATGAGCAGTTCTTC
>TRBJ2-2|TRBV5-1|NA|NA
CASSLEGGELFF
TGCGCCAGCAGCTTGGAGGGCGGGGAGCTGTTTTTT
>TRBJ2-1|TRBV6-5|few|TRBD2
CASRLGLAGNEQFF
TGTGCCAGCAGGTTAGGGCTAGCGGGCAATGAGCAGTTCTTC
>TRBJ2-5|TRBV6-1|many|NA
CASSVLGETQYF
TGTGCCAGCAGTGTACTGGGAGAGACCCAGTACTTC
>TRBJ2-1|TRBV2|many|NA
CASSDTLRLLNEQFF
TGTGCCAGCAGTGACACTCTTAGACTATTAAATGAGCAGTTCTTC
>TRBJ2-7|TRBV7-2|once|NA
CASSFRGASYEQYF
TGTGCCAGCAGCTTTAGAGGGGCCAGTTACGAGCAGTACTTC
>TRBJ1-2|TRBV29-1|many|NA
CSVADLGDYGYTF
TGCAGCGTCGCGGACCTGGGGGACTATGGCTACACCTTC
>TRBJ2-7|TRBV6-1|few|NA
CASSCPTKQSGRYEQYF
TGTGCCAGCAGTTGTCCTACTAAACAGAGCGGTAGGTACGAGCAGTACTTC
>TRBJ1-2|TRBV6-1|medium-sized|NA
CASSEVRVNYGYTF
TGTGCCAGCAGTGAAGTCAGGGTTAACTATGGCTACACCTTC
>TRBJ1-5|TRBV18|many|NA
CASSADSSNQPQHF
TGTGCCAGCTCAGCCGACAGCAGCAATCAGCCCCAGCATTTT
>TRBJ1-4|TRBV12-3/TRBV12-4|NA|NA
CARTSAPGTLHSEKLFF
TGTGCAAGAACTTCGGCCCCCGGGACTTTGCACAGTGAAAAACTGTTTTTT
>TRBJ2-7|TRBV30|few|TRBD2
CAWSVLTSGRMYEQYF
TGTGCCTGGAGTGTGCTTACTAGCGGGAGAATGTACGAGCAGTACTTC
>TRBJ1-2|TRBV20-1|NA|NA
CSAGDGYYGYTF
TGCAGTGCTGGGGACGGGTACTATGGCTACACCTTC
>TRBJ1-2|TRBV18|NA|TRBD1
CASSPLGTGANYGYTF
TGTGCCAGCTCACCACTCGGGACAGGGGCTAACTATGGCTACACCTTC
>TRBJ2-3|TRBV18|NA|TRBD1
CASSPPRGQGTDTQYF
TGTGCCAGCTCACCACCGAGAGGACAGGGCACAGATACGCAGTATTTT
>TRBJ2-2|TRBV30|many|NA
CAWSAVRANTGELFF
TGTGCCTGGAGTGCGGTCAGAGCGAACACCGGGGAGCTGTTTTTT
>TRBJ2-7|TRBV20-1|NA|NA
CSARLDRSHYEQYF
TGCAGTGCTAGACTAGACAGGAGCCACTACGAGCAGTACTTC
>TRBJ2-7|TRBV12-3/TRBV12-4|few|NA
CAISLAHPRDTVHF
TGTGCCATCAGTTTAGCGCACCCCCGGGACACTGTGCACTTC
>TRBJ1-3|TRBV6-1|many|TRBD1
CASRNGQGASGNTIYF
TGTGCCAGCCGGAATGGTCAGGGGGCTTCTGGAAACACCATATATTTT
>TRBJ1-5|TRBV6-1|NA|NA
CASSAMFTGSNQPQHF
TGTGCCAGCAGTGCCATGTTCACAGGGAGCAATCAGCCCCAGCATTTT
>TRBJ1-1|TRBV20-1|few|NA
CSARDDEGGLVFF
TGCAGTGCTAGAGACGACGAGGGGGGGCTCGTGTTCTTT